This entry describes one T cell receptor (beta chain). Its antigen remains unidentified. This entry belongs to a study of long-term antiretroviral therapy in people with HIV. Study conclusions and caveats: Transplant-donor-level diversity was not reached after ART, though diversity increased. Narrower CDR3 length ranges marked HIV repertoires relative to controls. Clones expanded before ART dominated the repertoire at all time points.

The immunoSEQ assay was v3.0, run at survey level. Profiling relied on immunoSEQ multiplex PCR, and the TCRdb table lists in-frame clones only, not all of them. Among tens of thousands of clones listed, approximately 86% were seen once. The specimen comprised unsorted PBMCs, sampled roughly 5 years before starting antiretroviral therapy. The clonotype comes from a man aged 50 or older with HIV.

The CDR3 DNA is TGTGCCAGCAGCTTAGGGGTGGTGAGCACAGATACGCAGTATTTT. It codes for CASSLGVVSTDTQYF. The chain employs TRBV7-3 and TRBJ2-3; D not resolved. The germline CDR1 and CDR2 sequences are SGHTA and FQGTGA. The CDR3 loop spans 15 amino acids. The V end lost 2 bases, the J end lost 0 bases, and 9 bases lay between the germline ends.